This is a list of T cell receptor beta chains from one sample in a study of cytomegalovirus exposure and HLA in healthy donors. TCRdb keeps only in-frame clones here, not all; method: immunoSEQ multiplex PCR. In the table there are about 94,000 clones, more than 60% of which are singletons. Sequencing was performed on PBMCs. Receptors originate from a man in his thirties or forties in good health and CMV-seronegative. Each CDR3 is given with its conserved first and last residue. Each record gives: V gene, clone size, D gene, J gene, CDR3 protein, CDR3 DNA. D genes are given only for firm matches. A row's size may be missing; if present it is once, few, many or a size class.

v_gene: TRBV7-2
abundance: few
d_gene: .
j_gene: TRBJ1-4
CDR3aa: CASSLATGVNEKLFF
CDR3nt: TGTGCCAGCAGCTTAGCGACAGGAGTTAATGAAAAACTGTTTTTT

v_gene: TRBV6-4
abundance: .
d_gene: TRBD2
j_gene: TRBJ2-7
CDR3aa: CASSKNAGLIYEQYF
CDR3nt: TGTGCCAGCAGTAAGAACGCGGGACTAATCTACGAGCAGTACTTC

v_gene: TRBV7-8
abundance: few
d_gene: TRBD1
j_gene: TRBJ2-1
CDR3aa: CASSLVGQGWNEQFF
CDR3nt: TGTGCCAGCAGCTTAGTCGGACAGGGGTGGAATGAGCAGTTCTTC

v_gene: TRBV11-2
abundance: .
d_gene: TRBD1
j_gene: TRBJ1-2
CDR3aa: CASSAGQGYGYTF
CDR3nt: TGTGCCAGCAGCGCGGGACAGGGTTATGGCTACACCTTC

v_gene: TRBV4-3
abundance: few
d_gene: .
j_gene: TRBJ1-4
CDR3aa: CASSQEGARDEKLFF
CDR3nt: TGCGCCAGCAGCCAAGAGGGGGCCCGGGACGAAAAACTGTTTTTT

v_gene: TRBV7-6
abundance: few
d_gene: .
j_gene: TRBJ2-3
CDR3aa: CASSFLRDTQYF
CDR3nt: TGTGCCAGCAGCTTTTTGAGGGATACGCAGTATTTT

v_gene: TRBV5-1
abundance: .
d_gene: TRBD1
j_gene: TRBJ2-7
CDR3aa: CASSSLGTGGRYEQYF
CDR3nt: TGCGCCAGCAGCTCCTTGGGGACAGGGGGCCGTTACGAGCAGTACTTC

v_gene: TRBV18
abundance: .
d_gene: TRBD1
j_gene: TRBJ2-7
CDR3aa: CASSPIARTGYYEQYF
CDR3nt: TGTGCCAGCTCACCAATCGCTCGGACAGGGTACTACGAGCAGTACTTC

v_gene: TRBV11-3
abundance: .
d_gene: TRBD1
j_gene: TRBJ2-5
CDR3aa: CASSPGTEETQYF
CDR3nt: TGTGCCAGCAGCCCGGGGACAGAAGAGACCCAGTACTTC

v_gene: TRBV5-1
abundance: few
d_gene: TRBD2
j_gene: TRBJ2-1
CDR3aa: CASSLLAGVDNEQFF
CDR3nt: TGCGCCAGCAGCTTGTTAGCGGGAGTGGACAATGAGCAGTTCTTC

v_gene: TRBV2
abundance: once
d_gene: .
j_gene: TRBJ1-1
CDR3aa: CASRTANTEAFF
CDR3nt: TGTGCCAGCAGAACAGCGAACACTGAAGCTTTCTTT

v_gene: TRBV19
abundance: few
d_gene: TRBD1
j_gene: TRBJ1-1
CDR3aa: CASSLQGAVTEAFF
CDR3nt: TGTGCCAGTAGTCTTCAGGGGGCGGTCACTGAAGCTTTCTTT

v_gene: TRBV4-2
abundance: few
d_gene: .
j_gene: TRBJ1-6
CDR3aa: CASSQEARGGWSPLHF
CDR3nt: TGTGCCAGCAGCCAAGAGGCCCGGGGGGGTTGGTCACCCCTCCACTTT

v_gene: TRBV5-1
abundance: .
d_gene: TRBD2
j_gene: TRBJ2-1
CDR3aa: CASSLVAGNYNEQFF
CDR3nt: TGCGCCAGCAGCTTGGTAGCGGGAAACTACAATGAGCAGTTCTTC

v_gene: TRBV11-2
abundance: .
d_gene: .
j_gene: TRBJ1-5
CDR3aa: CASSPLEGNQPQHF
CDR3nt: TGTGCCAGCAGCCCCCTCGAGGGCAATCAGCCCCAGCATTTT

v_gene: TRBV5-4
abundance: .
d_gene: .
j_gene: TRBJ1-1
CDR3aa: CASSLVGRGNTEAFF
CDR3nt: TGTGCCAGCAGCTTGGTTGGCAGGGGGAACACTGAAGCTTTCTTT

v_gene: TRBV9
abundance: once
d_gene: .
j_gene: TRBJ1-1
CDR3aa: CASSLTPNGMNTEAFF
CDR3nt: TGTGCCAGCAGCTTAACCCCCAATGGCATGAACACTGAAGCTTTCTTT

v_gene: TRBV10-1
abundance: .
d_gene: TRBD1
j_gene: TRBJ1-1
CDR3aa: CARLDRENTEAFF
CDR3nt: TGCGCCAGACTTGACAGGGAGAACACTGAAGCTTTCTTT

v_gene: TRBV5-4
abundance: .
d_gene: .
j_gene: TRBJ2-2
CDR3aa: CASSVQVNTGELFF
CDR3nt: TGTGCCAGCAGCGTACAGGTGAACACCGGGGAGCTGTTTTTT

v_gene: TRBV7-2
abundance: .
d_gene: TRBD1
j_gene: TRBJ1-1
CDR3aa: CASSLFGQGGGTEAFF
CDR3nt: TGTGCCAGCAGCCTCTTCGGACAGGGCGGAGGTACTGAAGCTTTCTTT

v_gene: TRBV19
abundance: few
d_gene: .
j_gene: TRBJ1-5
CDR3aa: CASSTPIAGQQTSNQPQHF
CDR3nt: TGTGCCAGTAGTACCCCCATAGCGGGACAACAAACTAGCAATCAGCCCCAGCATTTT

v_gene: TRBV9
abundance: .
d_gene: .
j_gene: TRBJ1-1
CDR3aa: CASTEPEGGATEAFF
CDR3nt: TGTGCCAGCACCGAGCCGGAAGGAGGGGCCACTGAAGCTTTCTTT

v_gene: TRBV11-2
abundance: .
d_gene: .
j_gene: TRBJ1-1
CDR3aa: CASSSQRGKAFF
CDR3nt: TGTGCCAGCAGTTCACAGAGGGGGAAAGCTTTCTTT

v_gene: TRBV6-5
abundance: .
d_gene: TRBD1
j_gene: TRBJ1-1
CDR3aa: CASRIYRGNTEAFF
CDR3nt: TGTGCCAGCAGAATATACAGGGGGAACACTGAAGCTTTCTTT

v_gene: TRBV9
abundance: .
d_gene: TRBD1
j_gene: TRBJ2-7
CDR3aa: CASSAGQSYEQYF
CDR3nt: TGTGCCAGCAGCGCGGGACAGTCCTACGAGCAGTACTTC

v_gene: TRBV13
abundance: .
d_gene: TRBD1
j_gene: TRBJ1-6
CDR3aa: CASSWGTGGSYNSPLHF
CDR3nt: TGTGCCAGCAGCTGGGGGACAGGGGGATCCTATAATTCACCCCTCCACTTT

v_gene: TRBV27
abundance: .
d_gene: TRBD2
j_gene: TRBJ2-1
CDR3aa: CASQGLAGYEQFF
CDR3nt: TGTGCCAGCCAGGGACTAGCGGGGTATGAGCAGTTCTTC

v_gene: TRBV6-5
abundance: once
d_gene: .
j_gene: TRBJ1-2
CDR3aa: CANGGAFYGYTF
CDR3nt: TGTGCCAACGGTGGGGCTTTTTATGGCTACACCTTC

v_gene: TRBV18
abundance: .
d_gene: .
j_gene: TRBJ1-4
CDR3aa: CASSPSWLQVDEKLFF
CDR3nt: TGTGCCAGCTCACCATCTTGGCTACAGGTAGATGAAAAACTGTTTTTT

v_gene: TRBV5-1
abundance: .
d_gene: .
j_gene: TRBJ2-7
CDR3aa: CASSPRTGTNYEQYF
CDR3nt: TGCGCCAGCAGCCCAAGAACAGGTACCAACTACGAGCAGTACTTC

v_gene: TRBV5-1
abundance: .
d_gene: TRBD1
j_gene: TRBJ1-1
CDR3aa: CATSTGVNTEAFF
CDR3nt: TGCGCCACCTCGACAGGGGTGAACACTGAAGCTTTCTTT

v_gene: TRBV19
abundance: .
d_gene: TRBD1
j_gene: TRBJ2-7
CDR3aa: CASSTQMGQLGYEQYF
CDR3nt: TGTGCCAGTAGTACCCAGATGGGACAGCTCGGCTACGAGCAGTACTTC

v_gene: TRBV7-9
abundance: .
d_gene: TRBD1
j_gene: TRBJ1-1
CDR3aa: CSSSPWTGGYMNTEAFF
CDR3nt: TGTTCCAGCAGTCCATGGACAGGGGGCTACATGAACACTGAAGCTTTCTTT

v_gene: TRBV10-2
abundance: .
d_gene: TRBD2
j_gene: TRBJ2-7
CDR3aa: CARGLAGDYEQYF
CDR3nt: TGCGCCAGAGGACTAGCGGGGGACTACGAGCAGTACTTC

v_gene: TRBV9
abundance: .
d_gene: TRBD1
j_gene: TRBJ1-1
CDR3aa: CASSVQTGANTEAFF
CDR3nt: TGTGCCAGCAGCGTCCAGACAGGGGCGAACACTGAAGCTTTCTTT

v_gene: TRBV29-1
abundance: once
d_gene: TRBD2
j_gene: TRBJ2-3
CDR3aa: CSVGTSGGKTDTQYF
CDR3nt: TGCAGCGTGGGGACTAGCGGGGGTAAGACAGATACGCAGTATTTT

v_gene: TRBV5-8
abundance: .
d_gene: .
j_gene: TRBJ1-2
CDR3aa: CASSLPGGTINYGYTF
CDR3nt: TGTGCCAGCAGCTTGCCGGGAGGGACTATTAACTATGGCTACACCTTC

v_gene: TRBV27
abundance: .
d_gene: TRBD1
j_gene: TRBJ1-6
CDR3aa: CASGRQGLYNSPLHF
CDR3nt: TGTGCCAGCGGTAGACAGGGCCTCTATAATTCACCCCTCCACTTT

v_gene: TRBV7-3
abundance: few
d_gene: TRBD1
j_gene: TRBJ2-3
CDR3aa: CASSLRGTGGDTQYF
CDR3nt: TGTGCCAGCAGCCTAAGGGGGACAGGGGGGGATACGCAGTATTTT

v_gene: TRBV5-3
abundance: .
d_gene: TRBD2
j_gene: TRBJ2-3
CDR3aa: CARSVGLAGGPGRTDTQYF
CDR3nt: TGTGCCAGAAGCGTCGGACTAGCGGGAGGGCCCGGAAGAACAGATACGCAGTATTTT

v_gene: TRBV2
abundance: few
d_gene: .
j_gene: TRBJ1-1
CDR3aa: CASDGTGTNTEAFF
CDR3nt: TGTGCCAGCGATGGTACAGGCACGAACACTGAAGCTTTCTTT

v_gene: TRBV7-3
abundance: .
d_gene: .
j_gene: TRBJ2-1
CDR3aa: CVSSREQGIEQFF
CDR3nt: TGTGTCAGCAGTCGAGAGCAGGGGATCGAGCAGTTCTTC

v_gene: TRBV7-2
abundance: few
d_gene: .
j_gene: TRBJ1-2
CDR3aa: CASSLDGDYYGYTF
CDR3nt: TGTGCCAGCAGCTTAGACGGGGACTACTATGGCTACACCTTC

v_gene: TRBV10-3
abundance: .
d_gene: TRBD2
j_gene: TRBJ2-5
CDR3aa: CAIAPGLLAGHQETQYF
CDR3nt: TGTGCGATCGCCCCCGGATTGCTAGCGGGACACCAAGAGACCCAGTACTTC

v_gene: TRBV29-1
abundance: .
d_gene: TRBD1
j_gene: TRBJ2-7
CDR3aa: CSVEDPVGQGWEQYF
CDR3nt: TGCAGCGTTGAAGATCCAGTGGGACAGGGGTGGGAGCAGTACTTC

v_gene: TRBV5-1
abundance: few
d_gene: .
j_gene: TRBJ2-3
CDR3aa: CASGSNFESDTQYF
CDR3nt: TGCGCCAGCGGGAGTAACTTTGAATCAGATACGCAGTATTTT